These 27 T cell receptor beta chains came from one sample sequenced in a study of blood T cell repertoires in COVID-19. Sequenced by immunoSEQ multiplex PCR; TCRdb stores in-frame clones only, minus some. The sample contains 350,000 or so clones, approximately 89% of which appear only once. The sample consisted of peripheral blood. These receptors were obtained from a woman in her sixties or seventies with COVID-19, enrolled during active disease.

This chain joins TRBV5-1 and TRBJ1-2; D is possibly TRBD1 (5 bases). V was shortened by 7 bases and J by 6 bases, with 19 bases between the two germline ends. From germline, CDR1 is SGHRS and CDR2 YFSETQ. This CDR3 has 14 amino acids. The chain's CDR3 is CASGPRTTAHGYTF. CDR3 DNA: TGCGCCAGCGGGCCCCGGACAACGGCCCATGGCTACACCTTC.

The gene calls are TRBV12-3 or TRBV12-4 and TRBJ2-7, with D perhaps TRBD1 (7 bases). The CDR3 totals 13 residues. V gave up 3 bases and J gave up 7 bases, with 13 bases separating them. The CDR3 coding sequence is TGTGCCAGCAGTTTTGAGACAGGGAGGGAGCAGTACTTC. Its protein product is CASSFETGREQYF.

J is TRBJ2-1 and V is TRBV6-1; TRBD2 matches 12 bases. Germline-derived CDR1 and CDR2 are MNHNS and SASEGT. Trimming cost V 1 base and J 3 bases; bases outside gene matches: 10. The CDR3 spans 19 residues. The DNA for the CDR3 is TGTGCCAGCAGTGAAGAACCCCGACTAGCGGGGGTTCTCTACAATGAGCAGTTCTTC. Amino acids: CASSEEPRLAGVLYNEQFF.

The CDR3 reads CASGGQGGNTIYF. DNA for the CDR3: TGTGCCAGCGGGGGACAGGGAGGAAACACCATATATTTT. The chain has TRBV9 and TRBJ1-3; 9 bases fit TRBD1. The CDR3 runs 13 residues. Germline V lookup: CDR1 SGDLS, CDR2 YYNGEE. The V gene end was trimmed by 7 bases and the J gene end by 4 bases; junction bases not matched to a gene: 3.

The chain employs TRBV2 and TRBJ2-7; D remains unclear. The CDR3 totals 12 residues. Germline lookup yields CDR1 SNHLY and CDR2 FYNNEI. The ends were cut back, 3 bases at V and 6 bases at J, with 9 bases in the middle. CDR3 region: CASSEVSGEQYF. The CDR3 bases are TGTGCCAGCAGTGAGGTATCGGGCGAGCAGTACTTC.

This clone was detected ten times or more. In DNA, the CDR3 is TGTGCCACATCTTCCGGGGGGGGATACAATGAGCAGTTCTTC. Its translation is CATSSGGGYNEQFF. The genes are TRBV28 and TRBJ2-1, with 8 bases fitting TRBD2. With V trimmed by 10 bases and J by 4 bases, 9 bases remained unmatched. The CDR3 contains 14 residues. Germline loops: CDR1 MDHEN, CDR2 SYDVKM.

The rearrangement uses TRBV10-1 and TRBJ2-7; 8 positions match TRBD1. In germline, CDR1 is WNHNN, CDR2 SYGVQD (reference sequence). The CDR3 covers 14 residues. V lost 2 bases, J lost 6 bases, and 6 bases stayed unmatched. Written as DNA, the CDR3 is TGCGCCAGCAGTGAGGACAGGGGACGGAGCGAGCAGTACTTC. Its translation is CASSEDRGRSEQYF.

V gene TRBV4-2 combines with J gene TRBJ1-2; TRBD1 is a possible D gene (5 bases). The CDR3 contains 17 residues. The germline V and J ends were trimmed by 2 bases and 4 bases, with 20 bases remaining between them. Per the germline V gene, CDR1 is LGHNA and CDR2 is YNFKEQ. The CDR3 DNA reads TGTGCCAGCAGCCAACCCGGGAGGGGCTTTCCAGGCTATGGCTACACCTTC. It translates to CASSQPGRGFPGYGYTF.

This clone was counted a single time. J is TRBJ1-2 and V is TRBV25-1; 8 nucleotides line up with TRBD1. Looked up from germline, CDR1 is MGHDK and CDR2 is SYGVNS. Losses at the gene ends were 5 bases for V and 8 bases for J; bases not matched to a gene: 16. The CDR3 length is 16 residues. CDR3 in DNA: TGTGCCAGCAGTCCCTTCCCCGGGACAGGCTTAATGGGCTACACCTTC. It translates to CASSPFPGTGLMGYTF.

For the CDR3, the DNA is TGTGCCACCAGCAGAGGGGGAGGGGATTACAATGAGCAGTTCTTC. Its protein is CATSRGGGDYNEQFF. The chain links TRBV15 to TRBJ2-1; 7 nucleotides match TRBD2. The junction had 4 bases not matched to a gene; V was cut back by 1 base and J by 4 bases. This CDR3 has 15 amino acids. CDR1 and CDR2 from the germline V gene are LNHNV and YYDKDF (reference sequence).

The chain has TRBV6-4 and TRBJ2-3; no reliable D call. This CDR3 has 12 amino acids. Deletions cut 0 bases from V and 4 bases from J, with 2 bases between. Per the germline V gene, CDR1 is MRHNA and CDR2 is SNTAGT. DNA of the CDR3: TGTGCCAGCAGTGACTCCTCAGATACGCAGTATTTT. Translation gives CASSDSSDTQYF.

J is TRBJ1-5 and V is TRBV2, with TRBD1 matching over 9 bases. This CDR3 contains 15 residues. The ends lost 5 bases at V and 3 bases at J; junction bases unmatched: 5. CDR1 is SNHLY, CDR2 FYNNEI, per germline. The chain's CDR3 is CASSRDRVINQPQHF. The CDR3 DNA sequence: TGTGCCAGCAGTAGGGACAGGGTGATCAATCAGCCCCAGCATTTT.

V gene TRBV18 combines with J gene TRBJ2-5; D not resolved. The germline CDR1 and CDR2 sequences are KGHSH and LQKENI. The CDR3 spans 11 residues. Trimming cost V 4 bases and J 5 bases, with 5 bases left between them. The CDR3 here is CASSLGETQYF. The CDR3 coding sequence is TGTGCCAGCTCACTCGGTGAGACCCAGTACTTC. The full variable domain, completed using reference TRBV18 and TRBJ2-5, is NAGVMQNPRHLVRRRGQEARLRCSPMKGHSHVYWYRQLPEEGLKFMVYLQKENIIDESGMPKERFSAEFPKEGPSILRIQQVVRGDSAAYFCASSLGETQYFGPGTRLLVL.

The chain combines TRBV15 with TRBJ2-3; D call uncertain. The CDR3 contains 13 residues. V dropped 0 bases and J dropped 10 bases, with 11 bases sitting between them. Germline V gene sequence: CDR1 LNHNV, CDR2 YYDKDF (reference sequence). CDR3 DNA: TGTGCCACCAGCAGAGATCTCGATGGAGCGCAGTATTTT. Translated, it gives CATSRDLDGAQYF.

The V call is TRBV7-9, the J call TRBJ1-1, with D maybe TRBD1 (6 bases). Germline V gene data show CDR1 as SEHNR and CDR2 as FQNEAQ (reference sequence). The CDR3 has 13 amino acids. Trimming removed 4 bases from V and 1 base from J, with 7 bases in between. CDR3: CASSWGQNTEAFF. The CDR3 nucleotides read TGTGCCAGCAGCTGGGGACAGAACACTGAAGCTTTCTTT.

The J gene is TRBJ2-1, the V gene TRBV5-1; D is perhaps TRBD1 (6 bases). The CDR3 spans 14 residues. The ends were cut back, 4 bases at V and 2 bases at J, with 10 bases in the middle. CDR1 SGHRS and CDR2 YFSETQ come from the germline V gene. CDR3 DNA sequence: TGCGCCAGCAGCATAAGGGGGACCTACAATGAGCAGTTCTTC. It is translated as CASSIRGTYNEQFF.

The chain recombines TRBV2 with TRBJ2-5; D may be TRBD1 (5 bases). V lost 4 bases and J 1 base, leaving 10 bases between the germline ends. CDR3 length: 14 residues. Germline CDR1 is SNHLY and CDR2 is FYNNEI. The CDR3 spells CASSAGRAQETQYF. CDR3 coding DNA: TGTGCCAGCAGTGCGGGCAGGGCCCAAGAGACCCAGTACTTC.

The rearrangement joins TRBV27 to TRBJ2-7; TRBD2 matches 12 bases. The CDR3 runs 15 residues. Trimming cost V 5 bases and J 3 bases; bases outside gene matches: 5. The germline V gene has CDR1 MNHEY and CDR2 SMNVEV (reference sequence). CDR3 protein: CASSTTSGGLYEQYF. CDR3 nucleotides: TGTGCCAGCAGTACGACTAGCGGGGGCCTCTACGAGCAGTACTTC.

The rearrangement uses TRBV10-3 and TRBJ2-5; the D gene is possibly TRBD1 (6 bases). CDR1 and CDR2 from the germline V gene are ENHRY and SYGVKD. This CDR3 spans 14 amino acids. V lost 6 bases, J lost 2 bases, and 13 bases lay in between. The CDR3 loop is CAIRPDGQQETQYF. The CDR3 DNA reads as TGTGCCATCAGGCCGGACGGACAGCAAGAGACCCAGTACTTC.

The V call is TRBV30, the J call TRBJ1-2; 7 nucleotides match TRBD1. Germline loops: CDR1 GTSNPN, CDR2 SVGIG (reference sequence). The V and J ends lost 3 bases and 7 bases, in that order; junction bases with no gene match: 14. The CDR3 has 15 residues. The CDR3 DNA sequence: TGTGCCTGGAGGGGCCCCATGACAGGGTACCGTGGCTACACCTTC. It yields the protein CAWRGPMTGYRGYTF.

On this clone itself: The junction and the germline gene differ at one end; a read error may be behind it. The chain carries TRBV6-5 and TRBJ1-2; 12 bases line up with TRBD1. CDR3 size: 16 residues. Germline CDR1 is MNHEY and CDR2 is SVGAGI. The CDR3, as DNA: TGTGCCAGCGGTTATTCCCCGGGACAGGGGGCTTATGGCTACACCTTC. It yields the protein CASGYSPGQGAYGYTF.

This chain connects TRBV6-5 to TRBJ2-2; TRBD1 agrees at 12 bases. The CDR3 contains 15 residues. V lost 6 bases to trimming and J lost 8 bases; unmatched junction nucleotides: 7. Germline V gives CDR1 MNHEY, CDR2 SVGAGI. The CDR3: CASRRGQGASGELFF. CDR3 nucleotides: TGTGCCAGCAGACGGGGACAGGGGGCAAGTGGGGAGCTGTTTTTT.

Only one count was recorded for this clone. V usage is TRBV6-4 and J usage is TRBJ2-1; 14 nucleotides agree with TRBD2. Trimming cost V 4 bases and J 8 bases; bases outside gene matches: 1. This CDR3 has 14 residues. The V gene's germline CDR1 is MRHNA and CDR2 SNTAGT. In nucleotides, the CDR3 is TGTGCCAGCAGTGCGGGACTAGCGGGGGATGAGCAGTTCTTC. Translating it yields CASSAGLAGDEQFF.

The chain is built from TRBV5-6 and TRBJ1-5; possible D gene TRBD1, 6 bases. The CDR3 covers 15 residues. Germline V CDR1 and CDR2: SGHDT, YYEEEE. V was cut by 2 bases and J by 1 base, with 10 bases left in between. The CDR3 region is CASSFRGRSNQPQHF. The CDR3 DNA follows: TGTGCCAGCAGCTTCAGGGGACGAAGCAATCAGCCCCAGCATTTT.

The V call is TRBV15, the J call TRBJ1-6; a possible D gene is TRBD1 (6 bases). CDR3 length: 15 amino acids. V lost 0 bases, J lost 9 bases, and 12 bases lay in between. The V gene's germline CDR1 is LNHNV and CDR2 YYDKDF (reference sequence). The CDR3 loop is CATSREVGGISPLHF. The CDR3 nucleotides read TGTGCCACCAGCAGAGAGGTAGGGGGAATTTCACCCCTCCACTTT.

CDR3 in amino acids: CASSGRGTEAFF. The CDR3 DNA reads as TGTGCCAGCAGTGGAAGGGGGACTGAAGCTTTCTTT. The rearrangement links TRBV28 to TRBJ1-1; D is perhaps TRBD1 (6 bases). This CDR3 has 12 amino acids. Germline V lookup: CDR1 MDHEN, CDR2 SYDVKM. Trimming stripped 5 bases from V and 5 bases from J, with 9 bases between.

The chain has TRBV5-1 and TRBJ2-3; TRBD2 agrees at 12 bases. The J segment lost 14 bases and the V segment lost 0 bases, leaving 13 bases of the junction unmatched. The germline V gene has CDR1 SGHRS and CDR2 YFSETQ. The CDR3 totals 16 residues. The CDR3 here is CASSLGRDRLAGASYF. The CDR3 DNA reads TGCGCCAGCAGCTTGGGCCGGGACAGACTAGCGGGGGCATCGTATTTT.